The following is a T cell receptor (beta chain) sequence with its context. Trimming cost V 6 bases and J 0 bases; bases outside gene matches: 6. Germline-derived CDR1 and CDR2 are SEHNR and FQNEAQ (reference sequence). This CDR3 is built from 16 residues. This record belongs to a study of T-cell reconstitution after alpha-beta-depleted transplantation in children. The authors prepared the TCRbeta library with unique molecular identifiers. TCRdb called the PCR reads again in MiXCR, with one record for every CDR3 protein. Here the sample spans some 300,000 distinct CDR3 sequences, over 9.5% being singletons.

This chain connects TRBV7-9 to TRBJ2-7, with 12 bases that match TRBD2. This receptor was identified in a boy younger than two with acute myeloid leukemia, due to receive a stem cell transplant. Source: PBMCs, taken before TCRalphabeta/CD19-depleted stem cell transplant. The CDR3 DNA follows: TGTGCCAGCAGTTTCACTAGCGGGGGGCACTCCTACGAGCAGTACTTC. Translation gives CASSFTSGGHSYEQYF. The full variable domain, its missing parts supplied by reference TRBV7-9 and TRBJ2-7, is DTGVSQNPRHKITKRGQNVTFRCDPISEHNRLYWYRQTLGQGPEFLTYFQNEAQLEKSRLLSDRFSAERPKGSFSTLEIQRTEQGDSAMYLCASSFTSGGHSYEQYFGPGTRLTVT.